This T cell receptor beta chain is drawn from a study of OX40 agonist ivuxolimab in advanced cancers. TCRdb's table, derived via immunoSEQ multiplex PCR, lists solely in-frame clones and lacks some. The sample includes under 70,000 clones, roughly 92% seen only once; the top ten take 6% to 8%. The V gene's germline CDR1 is SGHRS and CDR2 YFSETQ. The CDR3 is made up of 14 amino acids. Trimming shortened V by 0 bases and J by 3 bases, and 9 bases separated the two germline ends. This receptor was identified in an adult with an advanced solid tumor such as melanoma, head and neck, liver or kidney cancer. The rearrangement joins TRBV5-1 to TRBJ1-1; D gene unclear. The sample in question was CD4+ or CD8+ T cells sorted from blood, obtained in a trial of the OX40 agonist ivuxolimab. The CDR3 DNA follows: TGCGCCAGCAGCTTGGCGGGGTCCGACACTGAAGCTTTCTTT. This codes for CASSLAGSDTEAFF. Combining the CDR3 with reference TRBV5-1 and TRBJ1-1 gives the whole variable domain KAGVTQTPRYLIKTRGQQVTLSCSPISGHRSVSWYQQTPGQGLQFLFEYFSETQRNKGNFPGRFSGRQFSNSRSEMNVSTLELGDSALYLCASSLAGSDTEAFFGQGTRLTVV.